This TCR beta chain was sequenced for a study of CD8 T cells in ankylosing spondylitis. Study results and limitations: Ankylosing spondylitis blood appeared to be characterized by a TCR beta motif of about eight highly homologous variants.

Generation of TCR beta libraries employed quantitative 5'-RACE incorporating molecular barcodes. TCRdb independently ran MiXCR on the 5' RACE reads; one entry per CDR3 protein. The table records roughly 280,000 distinct CDR3 sequences, over 15% of them present only once. The germline V gene encodes CDR1 SQVTM and CDR2 ANQGSEA. Trimming removed 4 bases at V and 4 bases at J, with 10 bases between. The CDR3 spans 12 residues. About this clonotype: Its antigen is as yet unknown.

This clonotype was obtained from a male donor with ankylosing spondylitis or in good health (not recorded which). The chain uses TRBV29-1 and TRBJ2-5; D gene unclear. The sequencing input was blood, either unsorted or a sorted T cell fraction (not recorded which). The DNA for the CDR3 is TGCAGCGTTGGGGGTAGTGCAGAGACCCAGTACTTC. This codes for CSVGGSAETQYF.